This entry is about one TCR beta chain. This specimen comes from a study of cytomegalovirus exposure and HLA in healthy donors. This PCR relied on a set of 60 Vbeta primers and 13 Jbeta primers. The repertoire was sequenced with immunoSEQ multiplex PCR; TCRdb's copy has only in-frame clones and lacks some. The data show about 110,000 clones, roughly three quarters seen once. Germline V lookup: CDR1 MNHNY, CDR2 SVGAGI (reference sequence). CDR3 length equals 13 residues. After removal of 5 bases from V and 11 bases from J, the junction contained 8 bases not matched to a gene. This sequence was found in a middle-aged man in good health and CMV-seronegative. The chain is built from TRBV6-6 and TRBJ1-1, with 10 bases lining up with TRBD1. The specimen was PBMCs. CDR3 in DNA: TGTGCCAGCAGTCTGGGACAGGGGAAAGTGGCTTTCTTT. It codes for CASSLGQGKVAFF.